The 23 T cell receptor beta chains reported below all come from one sample, sequenced in a study of a mutant IDH1 vaccine in newly diagnosed glioma. Their specific antigens are unknown. TCRdb keeps only in-frame clones here, not all; method: immunoSEQ multiplex PCR. The sample records around 80,000 clones, approximately 85% being singletons. Time point indicated: week 23, last vaccination. In the vaccine, a single dose held 300 ug of the mutant IDH1 20-mer peptide, along with topical imiquimod. Sample: PBMCs, taken from a glioma patient whose treatment included an IDH1 peptide vaccine. These receptors came from a woman aged 45-59 years with glioma.

This chain uses TRBV5-6 with TRBJ2-7; D may be TRBD2 (6 bases). The germline gives CDR1 SGHDT, CDR2 YYEEEE. The V end was cut by 3 bases, the J end by 0 bases, with 19 bases between. The CDR3 loop spans 17 amino acids. CDR3 region: CASSSRSRLVSSYEQYF. The CDR3 DNA reads TGTGCCAGCAGCTCGCGGTCCCGACTAGTGAGCTCCTACGAGCAGTACTTC.

The sample holds a few counts of this clone. The chain carries TRBV7-9 and TRBJ1-6; D is uncertain. The CDR3 totals 13 residues. The ends were cut back, 8 bases at V and 10 bases at J, with 15 bases in the middle. Looked up from germline, CDR1 is SEHNR and CDR2 is FQNEAQ (reference sequence). CDR3 loop: CASALGSDSPLHF. CDR3 in DNA: TGTGCCAGCGCCCTGGGGAGTGACTCACCCCTCCACTTT.

The V gene is TRBV19, the J gene TRBJ1-1; D not certain. The CDR3 has 13 amino acids. V was clipped by 6 bases and J by 5 bases, with 13 bases between them. Germline-derived CDR1 and CDR2 are LNHDA and SQIVND (reference sequence). CDR3 loop: CASSTIVGTEAFF. CDR3 nucleotide sequence: TGTGCCAGTAGCACTATAGTTGGGACTGAAGCTTTCTTT.

The chain recombines TRBV7-3 with TRBJ1-5, with a possible D match to TRBD1 (6 bases). The germline V and J ends were trimmed by 5 bases and 6 bases, with 14 bases remaining between them. CDR3 length: 14 residues. Germline V gives CDR1 SGHTA, CDR2 FQGTGA. CDR3 DNA sequence: TGTGCCAGCAGCCCCGGGGGCGGAAGTCAGCCCCAGCATTTT. Protein sequence: CASSPGGGSQPQHF.

This clone has a handful of counts. This chain connects TRBV2 to TRBJ1-5; the D is unclear. V was cut by 5 bases and J by 0 bases, with 8 bases left in between. In germline, CDR1 is SNHLY, CDR2 FYNNEI. This CDR3 is 14 amino acids long. The CDR3 reads CASSIGYSNQPQHF. CDR3 sequence (DNA): TGTGCCAGCAGTATCGGGTATAGCAATCAGCCCCAGCATTTT.

The chain uses TRBV27 and TRBJ1-5; no reliable D call. The CDR3 is 14 amino acids. V was cut by 5 bases and J by 6 bases, with 14 bases left in between. From germline, CDR1 is MNHEY and CDR2 SMNVEV (reference sequence). CDR3: CASSHIRGVQPQHF. CDR3 in DNA: TGTGCCAGCAGTCACATCCGAGGAGTTCAGCCCCAGCATTTT.

The chain has TRBV27 and TRBJ1-3; D ambiguous. Between the trimmed V and J ends, which lost 4 bases and 0 bases, there was a span of 7 bases. Germline CDR1 reads MNHEY; CDR2 reads SMNVEV (reference sequence). The CDR3 spans 14 residues. The CDR3 region has the DNA TGTGCCAGCAGTTCTAAAGCCTCTGGAAACACCATATATTTT. It translates to CASSSKASGNTIYF.

The genes are TRBV2 and TRBJ1-3, with a possible D match to TRBD1 (5 bases). Germline V gene lookup returns CDR1 SNHLY and CDR2 FYNNEI. The CDR3 covers 14 residues. Trimming left V 5 bases short and J 4 bases short, with 12 bases between. The CDR3 sequence is CASSTLGTGNTIYF. The CDR3 region has the DNA TGTGCCAGCAGTACCCTAGGGACGGGAAACACCATATATTTT.

The chain is built from TRBV5-1 and TRBJ2-3; the match to TRBD2 covers 9 bases. Germline CDR1 and CDR2: SGHRS and YFSETQ. The trim removed 0 bases at V and 3 bases at J, leaving 5 bases unmatched. The CDR3 spans 16 residues. The CDR3 DNA reads TGCGCCAGCAGCTTGGGTGCGACTAGCGGAACAGATACGCAGTATTTT. As protein: CASSLGATSGTDTQYF.

This clone was seen only a few times. The CDR3 spells CASSPKGGYEQYF. DNA of the CDR3: TGTGCCAGCAGCCCGAAGGGGGGCTACGAGCAGTACTTC. The J gene is TRBJ2-7, the V gene TRBV11-2; the D call may be TRBD1 or TRBD2 (6 bases each). This CDR3 is built from 13 residues. Trimming took 5 bases from V and 3 from J, leaving 11 bases between them. Germline CDR1 reads SGHAT; CDR2 reads FQNNGV.

For the CDR3, the DNA is TGTGCCAGCAGCTTAGACAGAAATGAAAAACTGTTTTTT. This codes for CASSLDRNEKLFF. The chain links TRBV7-8 to TRBJ1-4; no reliable D call. The V end was cut by 1 base, the J end by 5 bases, with 5 bases between. This CDR3 region has 13 residues. In germline, CDR1 is SGHVS, CDR2 FQNEAQ.

The chain carries TRBV2 and TRBJ2-3; weak D call: TRBD1 (5 bases). Germline V CDR1 and CDR2: SNHLY, FYNNEI. This CDR3 has 13 amino acids. V gave up 4 bases and J gave up 6 bases, with 11 bases separating them. The CDR3 spells CASSVLRDDTQYF. DNA of the CDR3: TGTGCCAGCAGTGTGCTCAGGGATGATACGCAGTATTTT.

The CDR3 sequence is CASRSQSSGNTIYF. The CDR3 coding sequence is TGTGCCAGTAGATCACAGAGCTCTGGAAACACCATATATTTT. This chain links TRBV19 with TRBJ1-3; D is uncertain. Germline assignment: CDR1 LNHDA and CDR2 SQIVND (reference sequence). This CDR3 region has 14 residues. Trimming shortened V by 6 bases and J by 0 bases, and 9 bases separated the two germline ends.

The chain is built from TRBV6-5 and TRBJ2-2; D unresolved. In germline, CDR1 is MNHEY, CDR2 SVGAGI. V gave up 0 bases and J gave up 2 bases, with 10 bases separating them. The CDR3 is 16 amino acids. The CDR3, as DNA: TGTGCCAGCAGTTACTCCGGGCAAGCTAACACCGGGGAGCTGTTTTTT. Amino acid sequence: CASSYSGQANTGELFF.

The chain joins TRBV15 to TRBJ2-1; tentative D call: TRBD1 (5 bases). CDR1 is LNHNV, CDR2 YYDKDF, per germline (reference sequence). CDR3 length: 14 amino acids. Trimming removed 4 bases at V and 9 bases at J, with 16 bases between. CDR3 sequence (DNA): TGTGCCACCAGCAAGGACACGATCAGGGTTGAGCAGTTCTTC. Residues: CATSKDTIRVEQFF.

The chain employs TRBV6-5 and TRBJ2-1; possible D gene TRBD1, 5 bases. Deletions cut 4 bases from V and 9 bases from J, with 16 bases between. The germline gives CDR1 MNHEY, CDR2 SVGAGI. This CDR3 spans 14 amino acids. CDR3 sequence: CASSSWSARGEQFF. In DNA form, the CDR3 reads TGTGCCAGCAGTTCTTGGAGCGCAAGGGGTGAGCAGTTCTTC.

The J gene is TRBJ2-1, the V gene TRBV6-1; 7 bases align to TRBD2. Germline assignment: CDR1 MNHNS and CDR2 SASEGT. The CDR3 spans 13 residues. V was clipped by 6 bases and J by 6 bases; unmatched bases: 5. In nucleotides, the CDR3 is TGTGCCAGCAGCCTCAGCGGGATCAATGAGCAGTTCTTC. Encoded protein: CASSLSGINEQFF.

The chain couples TRBV18 to TRBJ2-7; TRBD1 might be the D (6 bases). Deletions cut 5 bases from V and 3 bases from J, with 11 bases between. This CDR3 contains 13 residues. CDR1 is KGHSH and CDR2 is LQKENI in the germline V gene. CDR3 residues: CASSSTDSYEQYF. The CDR3 nucleotides are TGTGCCAGCTCATCGACGGACAGCTACGAGCAGTACTTC.

This clone was seen more than once but under ten times. This chain links TRBV7-9 with TRBJ2-7, with 7 bases fitting TRBD1. V gave up 5 bases and J gave up 0 bases; unmatched junction bases: 7. This CDR3 has 15 residues. The V gene's germline CDR1 is SEHNR and CDR2 FQNEAQ (reference sequence). In nucleotides, the CDR3 is TGTGCCAGCAGCACGCAGACAGGGCTCTCCTACGAGCAGTACTTC. Amino acid sequence: CASSTQTGLSYEQYF.

This chain joins TRBV5-1 and TRBJ2-1; no definite D call. Trimming removed 5 bases at V and 4 bases at J, with 19 bases between. In germline, CDR1 is SGHRS, CDR2 YFSETQ. The CDR3 runs 16 residues. Here the CDR3 reads CASRRASNLEYNEQFF. CDR3 DNA sequence: TGCGCCAGCAGAAGGGCCTCGAATTTGGAGTACAATGAGCAGTTCTTC. The full variable domain, its missing parts supplied by reference TRBV5-1 and TRBJ2-1, is KAGVTQTPRYLIKTRGQQVTLSCSPISGHRSVSWYQQTPGQGLQFLFEYFSETQRNKGNFPGRFSGRQFSNSRSEMNVSTLELGDSALYLCASRRASNLEYNEQFFGPGTRLTVL.

Comment on this clone: Additional DNA sequences in this sample encode the identical CDR3. The chain links TRBV18 to TRBJ1-2; 7 bases fit TRBD1. This CDR3 is 13 amino acids long. The V gene end was trimmed by 3 bases and the J gene end by 3 bases; junction bases not matched to a gene: 1. Germline V gives CDR1 KGHSH, CDR2 LQKENI. The CDR3 DNA follows: TGTGCCAGCTCACCCGACAGGGACTATGGCTACACCTTC. It yields the protein CASSPDRDYGYTF.

This clone was observed once. This sequence joins TRBV27 and TRBJ1-2, with 7 bases matching TRBD1. This CDR3 spans 15 amino acids. With V trimmed by 5 bases and J by 5 bases, 11 bases remained unmatched. Germline V gives CDR1 MNHEY, CDR2 SMNVEV (reference sequence). The CDR3 region has the DNA TGTGCCAGCAGTCCGGGACAGCGGACCGTATATGGCTACACCTTC. Translated: CASSPGQRTVYGYTF.

The CDR3 protein is CASSPRRDIRPELFF. CDR3 coding DNA: TGTGCCAGCTCACCACGGAGGGACATCCGCCCGGAACTGTTTTTT. The chain links TRBV18 to TRBJ1-4; perhaps TRBD1 as D (6 bases). The germline CDR1 and CDR2 sequences are KGHSH and LQKENI. Trimming left V 1 base short and J 12 bases short, with 18 bases between. The CDR3 length is 15 residues.